The 13 T cell receptor beta chains reported below all come from one sample, sequenced in a study of T-cell reconstitution after alpha-beta-depleted transplantation in children. Library preparation (for TCRbeta) was performed with unique molecular identifiers. Using its own MiXCR run on the PCR reads, TCRdb lists one record per CDR3 protein. Among about 510,000 distinct CDR3 sequences listed, 9.5% to 12% were seen once. The source material was PBMCs, mostly from graft donor cells, sampled 180 days after TCRalphabeta/CD19-depleted stem cell transplant. Receptor source: a female patient aged 2-10 years who had a stem cell transplant for aplastic anemia, so the T cells may come from the graft donor.

The rearrangement joins TRBV11-2 to TRBJ2-1, with 15 bases identical to TRBD2. From germline, CDR1 is SGHAT and CDR2 FQNNGV. V lost 5 bases, J lost 3 bases, and 8 bases stayed unmatched. This CDR3 comprises 18 residues. The CDR3 loop is CASSLGTSGRSVYNEQFF. CDR3 nucleotides: TGTGCCAGCAGCCTAGGGACTAGCGGGAGGTCCGTCTACAATGAGCAGTTCTTC.

This clonotype was seen at least ten times. J is TRBJ2-2 and V is TRBV5-1, with D perhaps TRBD1 (6 bases). CDR1 SGHRS and CDR2 YFSETQ come from the germline V gene. V lost 1 base and J lost 2, with 9 bases in between. This CDR3 is 15 amino acids long. DNA for the CDR3: TGCGCCAGCAGCTTGAGGACAGACAACACCGGGGAGCTGTTTTTT. It encodes CASSLRTDNTGELFF. The entire variable domain, with the rest obtained from reference TRBV5-1 and TRBJ2-2, is as follows: KAGVTQTPRYLIKTRGQQVTLSCSPISGHRSVSWYQQTPGQGLQFLFEYFSETQRNKGNFPGRFSGRQFSNSRSEMNVSTLELGDSALYLCASSLRTDNTGELFFGEGSRLTVL.

This clonotype was counted between two and nine times. This sequence joins TRBV11-2 and TRBJ2-1, with 8 bases aligning to TRBD2. CDR1 and CDR2 from the germline V gene are SGHAT and FQNNGV. The CDR3 loop spans 19 amino acids. V was clipped by 5 bases and J by 7 bases; unmatched bases: 22. CDR3 region: CASSPPRSGSKRARNEQFF. The CDR3 nucleotides are TGTGCCAGCAGCCCCCCTCGGAGCGGGAGTAAGAGGGCTCGGAATGAGCAGTTCTTC.

The table lists this clonotype with many counts. The chain uses TRBV29-1 and TRBJ2-1; 13 bases are shared with TRBD2. Germline assignment: CDR1 SQVTM and CDR2 ANQGSEA. The ends lost 7 bases at V and 3 bases at J; junction bases unmatched: 12. The CDR3 loop spans 17 amino acids. CDR3 loop: CSAPVGLAGVYYNEQFF. For the CDR3, the DNA is TGCAGCGCGCCCGTAGGACTAGCGGGAGTCTACTACAATGAGCAGTTCTTC.

This clonotype has a handful of counts. The chain links TRBV11-2 to TRBJ1-3; D is possibly TRBD1 (5 bases). Germline CDR1 and CDR2: SGHAT and FQNNGV. Trimming took 6 bases from V and 2 from J, leaving 14 bases between them. There are 15 residues in the CDR3. CDR3 in amino acids: CASRSFGGTGNTIYF. The CDR3 bases are TGTGCCAGCAGATCCTTCGGGGGAACTGGAAACACCATATATTTT.

The chain joins TRBV18 to TRBJ1-1; no clear D gene. Trimming took 3 bases from V and 6 from J, leaving 14 bases between them. Germline CDR1 and CDR2: KGHSH and LQKENI. The CDR3 has 14 residues. CDR3 region: CASSPGRAVAEAFF. The CDR3 DNA reads TGTGCCAGCTCACCGGGGAGGGCTGTGGCTGAAGCTTTCTTT.

There are a few counts of this clonotype. The V call is TRBV11-1, the J call TRBJ2-1; the D gene is possibly TRBD1 (5 bases). Germline V gene sequence: CDR1 SGHAT, CDR2 FQDESV (reference sequence). This CDR3 has 18 amino acids. The germline V and J ends were trimmed by 6 bases and 8 bases, with 29 bases remaining between them. The CDR3 DNA is TGTGCCAGCAGTTTTGGATCCCCGGCCCCTCGTCAGGGTGATGAGCAGTTCTTC. It specifies CASSFGSPAPRQGDEQFF.

Only a few counts were recorded for this clonotype. The chain links TRBV28 to TRBJ1-1, with D uncertain. The CDR3 runs to 14 residues. V was cut by 1 base and J by 0 bases, with 6 bases left in between. The germline V gene encodes CDR1 MDHEN and CDR2 SYDVKM. The CDR3, as DNA: TGTGCCAGCAGTTTATTCGGAATGAACACTGAAGCTTTCTTT. As protein: CASSLFGMNTEAFF.

This clonotype has a count of ten or more. The chain recombines TRBV12-3 or TRBV12-4 with TRBJ2-2; no reliable D call. The CDR3 spans 13 residues. V dropped 3 bases and J dropped 6 bases, with 8 bases sitting between them. The CDR3 DNA follows: TGTGCCAGCAGTTTTGGTGTGGCCGGGGAGCTGTTTTTT. Amino acid sequence: CASSFGVAGELFF.

The chain combines TRBV20-1 with TRBJ2-3, with D uncertain. V shed 1 base and J shed 6 bases, with 8 bases lying between them. Germline-derived CDR1 and CDR2 are DFQATT and SNEGSKA (reference sequence). The CDR3 extends over 12 amino acids. The chain's CDR3 is CSARVKDDTQYF. The CDR3 nucleotides are TGCAGTGCTAGAGTCAAGGACGATACGCAGTATTTT.

This clonotype was found a few times. This chain connects TRBV28 to TRBJ2-2, with D perhaps given as TRBD1 or TRBD2 (5 bases each). The CDR3 is made up of 16 amino acids. V gave up 7 bases and J gave up 2 bases, with 17 bases separating them. Germline assignment: CDR1 MDHEN and CDR2 SYDVKM. CDR3 bases: TGTGCCAGCACCCCCCGAGGGGCGGTAAACACCGGGGAGCTGTTTTTT. Residues: CASTPRGAVNTGELFF.

This clonotype appeared a few times. J is TRBJ2-1 and V is TRBV7-9, with D tentatively TRBD2 (6 bases). CDR1 SEHNR and CDR2 FQNEAQ come from the germline V gene (reference sequence). CDR3 length equals 17 residues. V dropped 0 bases and J dropped 7 bases, with 19 bases sitting between them. CDR3 region: CASSLAVGQWEENEQFF. In DNA, the CDR3 is TGTGCCAGCAGCTTAGCCGTAGGGCAATGGGAGGAAAATGAGCAGTTCTTC.

A few counts support this clonotype. The chain employs TRBV3-1 and TRBJ1-6; D gene uncertain. Germline CDR1 LGHDT, CDR2 YNNKEL (reference sequence). There are 14 residues in the CDR3. Trimming stripped 1 base from V and 7 bases from J, with 8 bases between. In DNA form, the CDR3 reads TGTGCCAGCAGCCAAGCTGAGGGCAATTCACCCCTCCACTTT. It translates to CASSQAEGNSPLHF.